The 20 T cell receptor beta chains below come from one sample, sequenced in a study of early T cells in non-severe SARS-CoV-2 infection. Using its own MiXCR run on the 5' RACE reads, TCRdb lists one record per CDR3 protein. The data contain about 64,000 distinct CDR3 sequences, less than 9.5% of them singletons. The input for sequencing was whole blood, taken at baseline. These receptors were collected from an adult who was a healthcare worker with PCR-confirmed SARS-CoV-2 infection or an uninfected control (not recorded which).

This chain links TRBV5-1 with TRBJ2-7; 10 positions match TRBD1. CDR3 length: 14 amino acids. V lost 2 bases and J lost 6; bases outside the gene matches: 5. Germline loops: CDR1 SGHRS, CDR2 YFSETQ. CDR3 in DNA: TGCGCCAGCAGCTTACTCCGGGACAGGGGCGAGCAGTACTTC. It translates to CASSLLRDRGEQYF.

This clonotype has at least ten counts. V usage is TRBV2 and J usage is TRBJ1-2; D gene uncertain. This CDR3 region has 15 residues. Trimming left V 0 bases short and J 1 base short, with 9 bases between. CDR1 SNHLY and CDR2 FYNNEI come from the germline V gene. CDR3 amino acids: CASSEAGPLNYGYTF. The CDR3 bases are TGTGCCAGCAGTGAAGCTGGGCCTCTTAACTATGGCTACACCTTC.

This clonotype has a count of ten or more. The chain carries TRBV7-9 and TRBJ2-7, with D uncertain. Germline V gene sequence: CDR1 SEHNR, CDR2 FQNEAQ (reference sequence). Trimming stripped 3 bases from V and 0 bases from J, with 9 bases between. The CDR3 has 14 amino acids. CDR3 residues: CASSFTGSSYEQYF. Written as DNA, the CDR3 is TGTGCCAGCAGCTTTACCGGCAGCTCCTACGAGCAGTACTTC.

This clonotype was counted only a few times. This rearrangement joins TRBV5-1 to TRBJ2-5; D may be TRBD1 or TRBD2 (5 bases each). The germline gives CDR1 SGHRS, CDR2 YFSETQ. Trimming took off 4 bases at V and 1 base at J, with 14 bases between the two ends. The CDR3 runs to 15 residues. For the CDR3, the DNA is TGCGCCAGCAGCAGAATGGGACGGATCCAAGAGACCCAGTACTTC. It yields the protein CASSRMGRIQETQYF. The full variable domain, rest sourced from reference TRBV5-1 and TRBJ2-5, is KAGVTQTPRYLIKTRGQQVTLSCSPISGHRSVSWYQQTPGQGLQFLFEYFSETQRNKGNFPGRFSGRQFSNSRSEMNVSTLELGDSALYLCASSRMGRIQETQYFGPGTRLLVL.

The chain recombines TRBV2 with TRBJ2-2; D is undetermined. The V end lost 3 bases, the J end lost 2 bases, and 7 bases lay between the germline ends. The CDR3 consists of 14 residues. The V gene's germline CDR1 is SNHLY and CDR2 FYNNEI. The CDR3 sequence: CASSDDHNTGELFF. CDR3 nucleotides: TGTGCCAGCAGTGACGACCACAACACCGGGGAGCTGTTTTTT.

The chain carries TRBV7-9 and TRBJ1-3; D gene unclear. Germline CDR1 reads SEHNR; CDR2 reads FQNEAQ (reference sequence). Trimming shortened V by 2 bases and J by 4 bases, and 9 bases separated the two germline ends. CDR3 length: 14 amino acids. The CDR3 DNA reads TGTGCCAGCAGCTTAAGAAGAGGAGGAAACACCATATATTTT. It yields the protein CASSLRRGGNTIYF. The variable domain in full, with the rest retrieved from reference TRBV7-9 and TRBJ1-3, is DTGVSQNPRHKITKRGQNVTFRCDPISEHNRLYWYRQTLGQGPEFLTYFQNEAQLEKSRLLSDRFSAERPKGSFSTLEIQRTEQGDSAMYLCASSLRRGGNTIYFGEGSWLTVV.

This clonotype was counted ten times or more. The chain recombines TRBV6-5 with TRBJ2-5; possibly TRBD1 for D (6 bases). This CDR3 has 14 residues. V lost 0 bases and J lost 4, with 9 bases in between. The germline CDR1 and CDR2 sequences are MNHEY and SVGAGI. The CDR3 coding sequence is TGTGCCAGCAGTTACTCGTACAGGGTAGAGACCCAGTACTTC. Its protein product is CASSYSYRVETQYF.

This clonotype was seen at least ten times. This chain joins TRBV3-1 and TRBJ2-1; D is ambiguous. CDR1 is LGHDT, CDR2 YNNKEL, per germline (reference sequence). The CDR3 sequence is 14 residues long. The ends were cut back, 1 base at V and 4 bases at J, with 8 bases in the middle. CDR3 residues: CASSQGANYNEQFF. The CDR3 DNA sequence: TGTGCCAGCAGCCAAGGGGCAAATTACAATGAGCAGTTCTTC.

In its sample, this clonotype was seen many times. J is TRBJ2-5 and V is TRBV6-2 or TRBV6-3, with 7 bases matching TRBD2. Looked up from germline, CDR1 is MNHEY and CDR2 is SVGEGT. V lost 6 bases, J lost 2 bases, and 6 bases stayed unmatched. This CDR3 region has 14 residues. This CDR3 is CASSPPSGQETQYF. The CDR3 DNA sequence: TGTGCCAGCAGCCCCCCTAGCGGACAAGAGACCCAGTACTTC.

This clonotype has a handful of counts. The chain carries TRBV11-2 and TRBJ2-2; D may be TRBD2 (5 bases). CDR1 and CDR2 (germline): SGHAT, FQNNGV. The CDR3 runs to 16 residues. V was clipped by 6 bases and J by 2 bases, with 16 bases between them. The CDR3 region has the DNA TGTGCCAGCAGACTGAGAGGAGCGGAAAACACCGGGGAGCTGTTTTTT. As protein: CASRLRGAENTGELFF.

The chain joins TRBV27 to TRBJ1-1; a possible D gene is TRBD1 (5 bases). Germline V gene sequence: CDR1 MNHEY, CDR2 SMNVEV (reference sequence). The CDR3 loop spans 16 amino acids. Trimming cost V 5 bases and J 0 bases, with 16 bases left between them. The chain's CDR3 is CASSISRQLLNTEAFF. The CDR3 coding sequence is TGTGCCAGCAGTATCTCCCGACAGCTCCTGAACACTGAAGCTTTCTTT.

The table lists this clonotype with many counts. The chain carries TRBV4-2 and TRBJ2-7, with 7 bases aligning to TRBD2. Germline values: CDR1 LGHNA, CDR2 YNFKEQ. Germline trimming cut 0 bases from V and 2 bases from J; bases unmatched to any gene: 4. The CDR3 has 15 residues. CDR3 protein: CASSQDLAATYEQYF. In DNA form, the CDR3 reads TGTGCCAGCAGCCAAGACCTAGCGGCGACCTACGAGCAGTACTTC.

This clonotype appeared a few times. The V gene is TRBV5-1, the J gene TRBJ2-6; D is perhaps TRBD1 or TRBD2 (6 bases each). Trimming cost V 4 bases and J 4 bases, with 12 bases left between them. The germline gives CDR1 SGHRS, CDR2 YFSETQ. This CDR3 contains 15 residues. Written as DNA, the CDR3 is TGCGCCAGCAGCACGGGGGCTACCGGGGCCAACGTCCTGACTTTC. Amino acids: CASSTGATGANVLTF. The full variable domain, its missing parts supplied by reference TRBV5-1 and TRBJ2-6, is KAGVTQTPRYLIKTRGQQVTLSCSPISGHRSVSWYQQTPGQGLQFLFEYFSETQRNKGNFPGRFSGRQFSNSRSEMNVSTLELGDSALYLCASSTGATGANVLTFGAGSRLTVL.

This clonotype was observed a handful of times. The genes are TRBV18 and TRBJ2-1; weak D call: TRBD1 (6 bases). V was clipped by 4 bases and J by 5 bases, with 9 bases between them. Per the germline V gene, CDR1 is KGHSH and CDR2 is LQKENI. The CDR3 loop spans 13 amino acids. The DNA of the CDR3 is TGTGCCAGCTCACTAAAGGGGGACAATGAGCAGTTCTTC. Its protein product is CASSLKGDNEQFF.

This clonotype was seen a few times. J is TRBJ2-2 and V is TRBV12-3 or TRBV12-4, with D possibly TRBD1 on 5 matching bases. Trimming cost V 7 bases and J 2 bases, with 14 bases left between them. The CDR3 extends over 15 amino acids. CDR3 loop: CASNLQGFNTGELFF. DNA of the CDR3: TGTGCCAGCAACTTGCAGGGTTTTAACACCGGGGAGCTGTTTTTT.

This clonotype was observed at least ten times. The CDR3 nucleotides read TGTGCCAGCAGCTTTATGGTGAACACTGAAGCTTTCTTT. Translated: CASSFMVNTEAFF. This chain connects TRBV9 to TRBJ1-1; D gene uncertain. The CDR3 runs to 13 residues. The germline V gene encodes CDR1 SGDLS and CDR2 YYNGEE. V lost 4 bases to trimming and J lost 0 bases, with 7 bases between them. The whole variable domain, filled in from reference TRBV9 and TRBJ1-1, reads DSGVTQTPKHLITATGQRVTLRCSPRSGDLSVYWYQQSLDQGLQFLIQYYNGEERAKGNILERFSAQQFPDLHSELNLSSLELGDSALYFCASSFMVNTEAFFGQGTRLTVV.

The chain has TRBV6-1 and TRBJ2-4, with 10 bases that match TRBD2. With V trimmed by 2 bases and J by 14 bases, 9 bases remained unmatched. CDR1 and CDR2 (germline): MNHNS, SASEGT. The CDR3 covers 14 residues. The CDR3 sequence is CASSENGMGLAKYF. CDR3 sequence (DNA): TGTGCCAGCAGTGAAAATGGTATGGGACTAGCGAAGTACTTC.

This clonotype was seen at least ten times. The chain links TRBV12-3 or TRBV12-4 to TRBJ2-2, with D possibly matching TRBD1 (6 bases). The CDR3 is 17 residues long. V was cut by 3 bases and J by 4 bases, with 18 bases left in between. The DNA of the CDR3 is TGTGCCAGCAGTTTTTCCTCTACAGGGAAGGGCACCGGGGAGCTGTTTTTT. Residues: CASSFSSTGKGTGELFF.

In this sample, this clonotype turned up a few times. The CDR3 protein is CASSPRYRDNEQFF. The CDR3 DNA reads TGTGCCAGCAGCCCCAGATATCGAGACAATGAGCAGTTCTTC. This chain links TRBV9 with TRBJ2-1; unclear D gene. The CDR3 has 14 amino acids. CDR1 is SGDLS, CDR2 YYNGEE, per germline. Trimming shortened V by 4 bases and J by 5 bases, and 13 bases separated the two germline ends.

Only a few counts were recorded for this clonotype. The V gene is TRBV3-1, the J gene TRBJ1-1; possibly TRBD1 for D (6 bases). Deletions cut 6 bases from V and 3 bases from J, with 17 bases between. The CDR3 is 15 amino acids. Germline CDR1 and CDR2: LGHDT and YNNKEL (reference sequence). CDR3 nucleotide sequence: TGTGCCAGCAGACCAACGACAGGCTGGGACACTGAAGCTTTCTTT. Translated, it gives CASRPTTGWDTEAFF.